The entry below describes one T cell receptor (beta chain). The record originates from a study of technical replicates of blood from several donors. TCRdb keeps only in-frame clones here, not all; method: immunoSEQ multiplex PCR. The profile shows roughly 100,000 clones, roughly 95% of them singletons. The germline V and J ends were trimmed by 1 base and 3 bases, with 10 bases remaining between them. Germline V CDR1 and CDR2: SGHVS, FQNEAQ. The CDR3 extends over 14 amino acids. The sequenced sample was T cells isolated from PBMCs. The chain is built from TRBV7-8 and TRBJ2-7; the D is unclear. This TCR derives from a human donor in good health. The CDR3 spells CASSLDSYNYEQYF. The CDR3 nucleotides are TGTGCCAGCAGCTTAGACTCCTATAACTACGAGCAGTACTTC.